This paragraph reports one T cell receptor beta chain. The sample is drawn from a study of blood T cell repertoires in COVID-19. About the research overall: Researchers got acute and convalescent COVID-19 samples from the United States, Italy and Spain.

CDR3 length equals 14 residues. The V gene's germline CDR1 is KGHSH and CDR2 LQKENI. J was trimmed by 7 bases and V by 2 bases; bases with no gene match: 4. Here immunoSEQ multiplex PCR was the method, and the copy in TCRdb shows in-frame clones only, minus some. Of tens of thousands of clones listed, 74% were seen once; the top ten hold 28%. The chain uses TRBV18 and TRBJ1-5, with TRBD1 identical over 8 bases. The sample taken for sequencing was peripheral blood. The source is a woman of 80 years or more with acute or convalescent COVID-19. This CDR3 is CASSPSDRAQPQHF. CDR3 nucleotide sequence: TGTGCCAGCTCACCATCGGACAGGGCCCAGCCCCAGCATTTT.